This TCR beta chain was found in a study of beta chain features in type 1 diabetes. Findings of the study overall: At VDJ recombination sites, type 1 diabetes patients had fewer insertions and more deleted nucleotides.

Comment on this clone: Antigen: not known.

V gave up 4 bases and J gave up 5 bases; unmatched junction bases: 6. Germline assignment: CDR1 SGHTA and CDR2 FQGNSA. There are 14 residues in the CDR3. The sequenced template was cDNA made from the entire isolated RNA. Measured with immunoSEQ multiplex PCR; TCRdb has only the in-frame clones, and not every one. The table records 250,000 to 350,000 clones, about 14% of them present only once. The receptor was derived from a man aged 25 to 40 in good health. What was sequenced was central memory CD4+ T cells from blood. This chain joins TRBV7-2 and TRBJ2-5; 8 bases align to TRBD2. This CDR3 reads CASSWVSGKETQYF. CDR3 nucleotide sequence: TGTGCCAGCAGCTGGGTTAGCGGGAAGGAGACCCAGTACTTC.